The next 27 T cell receptor beta chains were all read from a single sample in a study of blood T cell repertoires in COVID-19. Clones were sequenced by immunoSEQ multiplex PCR, and TCRdb holds only the in-frame ones, with some missing. Among 90,000 to 150,000 clones, 75% to 85% were seen once, and the ten largest hold roughly 4%. The sequenced material came from peripheral blood. These receptors were taken from a woman aged 80 or over with acute or convalescent COVID-19.

The chain links TRBV7-2 to TRBJ2-3; 8 bases match TRBD2. Losses at the gene ends were 5 bases for V and 2 bases for J; bases not matched to a gene: 6. The CDR3 is 15 residues long. In germline, CDR1 is SGHTA, CDR2 FQGNSA. The CDR3 region has the DNA TGTGCCAGCAGCGAGGGCGGGAGGCCCACAGATACGCAGTATTTT. Translating it yields CASSEGGRPTDTQYF.

This rearrangement joins TRBV10-2 to TRBJ1-1, with 9 bases fitting TRBD1. Per the germline V gene, CDR1 is WSHSY and CDR2 is SAAADI. The CDR3 has 13 amino acids. V dropped 10 bases and J dropped 1; count of bases not matched to a gene: 4. Written as DNA, the CDR3 is TGCGCCACCCCGACAGGGGGGAACACTGAAGCTTTCTTT. Its protein product is CATPTGGNTEAFF.

This chain joins TRBV7-2 and TRBJ1-1; D remains ambiguous. The V end lost 2 bases, the J end lost 0 bases, and 4 bases lay between the germline ends. Germline V CDR1 and CDR2: SGHTA, FQGNSA. CDR3 length: 13 residues. CDR3: CASSLQMNTEAFF. Here the CDR3 DNA reads TGTGCCAGCAGCTTACAGATGAACACTGAAGCTTTCTTT.

The genes are TRBV25-1 and TRBJ2-5, with D perhaps TRBD2 (5 bases). V was cut by 6 bases and J by 2 bases, with 13 bases left in between. The CDR3 length is 14 residues. The germline V gene encodes CDR1 MGHDK and CDR2 SYGVNS. The CDR3 protein is CASRRAPPQETQYF. CDR3 DNA sequence: TGTGCCAGCAGGCGGGCCCCACCTCAAGAGACCCAGTACTTC.

The gene calls are TRBV14 and TRBJ1-2; tentative D call: TRBD1 (6 bases). Germline CDR1 and CDR2: SGHDN and FVKESK. V lost 4 bases and J lost 8, with 23 bases in between. The CDR3 sequence is 16 residues long. CDR3 protein: CASSRFGTQIGEGYTF. The CDR3 DNA reads TGTGCCAGCAGCCGCTTCGGGACACAGATAGGGGAGGGCTACACCTTC.

This clone turned up a few times. The rearrangement uses TRBV18 and TRBJ1-1; D uncertain. The CDR3 has 13 amino acids. Germline CDR1 KGHSH, CDR2 LQKENI. V was pared by 2 bases and J by 3 bases, with 7 bases between. The CDR3 bases are TGTGCCAGCTCACCAACTCGGGACACTGAAGCTTTCTTT. This sequence encodes CASSPTRDTEAFF. Full variable domain (outside the CDR3, taken from reference TRBV18 and TRBJ1-1): NAGVMQNPRHLVRRRGQEARLRCSPMKGHSHVYWYRQLPEEGLKFMVYLQKENIIDESGMPKERFSAEFPKEGPSILRIQQVVRGDSAAYFCASSPTRDTEAFFGQGTRLTVV.

J is TRBJ1-1 and V is TRBV7-2; maybe TRBD1 (6 bases). There are 12 residues in the CDR3. The V gene's germline CDR1 is SGHTA and CDR2 FQGNSA. The V and J ends lost 6 bases and 4 bases respectively, with 9 bases between them. CDR3 DNA sequence: TGTGCCAGCAGAGAACAGGGCACTGAAGCTTTCTTT. Translation gives CASREQGTEAFF.

A few counts support this clone. V usage is TRBV6-5 and J usage is TRBJ1-2; 9 bases are shared with TRBD1. V lost 2 bases and J lost 8; bases outside the gene matches: 12. The germline CDR1 and CDR2 sequences are MNHEY and SVGAGI. The CDR3 runs to 16 residues. This CDR3 is CASSYPRGTGLFGYTF. CDR3 DNA: TGTGCCAGCAGTTACCCCCGTGGGACAGGGCTTTTCGGCTACACCTTC.

The chain is built from TRBV5-6 and TRBJ1-1, with D possibly being TRBD1 (6 bases). CDR3 length: 16 residues. V lost 0 bases and J 6 bases, leaving 18 bases between the germline ends. Germline values: CDR1 SGHDT, CDR2 YYEEEE. CDR3 coding DNA: TGTGCCAGCAGCTTGGGTTGGGGCCGGGACACCCCTGAAGCTTTCTTT. This translates into CASSLGWGRDTPEAFF.

In its sample, this clone was seen many times. This chain connects TRBV5-6 to TRBJ1-6; D is possibly TRBD1 (5 bases). The V and J ends lost 5 bases and 4 bases respectively, with 7 bases between them. Germline V gives CDR1 SGHDT, CDR2 YYEEEE. The CDR3 runs 13 residues. CDR3 coding DNA: TGTGCCAGCAGAACAGGATATAATTCACCCCTCCACTTT. This gives the protein CASRTGYNSPLHF.

This chain connects TRBV4-3 to TRBJ1-5; D is unclear. This CDR3 has 14 amino acids. In germline, CDR1 is LGHNA, CDR2 YSLEER. The V gene lost 0 bases and the J gene lost 5 bases, with 8 bases spanning the gap. In DNA, the CDR3 is TGCGCCAGCAGCCAAGATAGATCGGATCAGCCCCAGCATTTT. This encodes CASSQDRSDQPQHF.

The chain has TRBV19 and TRBJ1-3; D remains ambiguous. V was pared by 8 bases and J by 1 base, with 18 bases between. The CDR3 has 16 amino acids. Germline values: CDR1 LNHDA, CDR2 SQIVND (reference sequence). The CDR3 spells CASAPGYRTSGNTIYF. The CDR3 DNA reads as TGTGCCAGTGCTCCGGGGTACCGGACTTCTGGAAACACCATATATTTT.

This clone showed up just once. V is TRBV2 and J is TRBJ1-2, with D uncertain. The CDR3 spans 13 residues. The ends were cut back, 3 bases at V and 2 bases at J, with 7 bases in the middle. Germline V gene data show CDR1 as SNHLY and CDR2 as FYNNEI. The CDR3 region has the DNA TGTGCCAGCAGTGAGCAGATCAACTATGGCTACACCTTC. Its translation: CASSEQINYGYTF. Combining the CDR3 with reference TRBV2 and TRBJ1-2 gives the whole variable domain EPEVTQTPSHQVTQMGQEVILRCVPISNHLYFYWYRQILGQKVEFLVSFYNNEISEKSEIFDDQFSVERPDGSNFTLKIRSTKLEDSAMYFCASSEQINYGYTFGSGTRLTVV.

V and J are TRBV6-2 or TRBV6-3 and TRBJ1-5; 8 positions match TRBD1. The trim removed 2 bases at V and 4 bases at J, leaving 4 bases unmatched. Germline CDR1 and CDR2: MNHEY and SVGEGT. The CDR3 spans 15 residues. The chain's CDR3 is CASSYGQGGNQPQHF. CDR3 DNA: TGTGCCAGCAGTTACGGACAGGGAGGGAATCAGCCCCAGCATTTT.

The chain recombines TRBV30 with TRBJ2-1; D is unresolved. The length of the CDR3 is 13 residues. Trimming cost V 7 bases and J 4 bases, with 14 bases left between them. Germline-derived CDR1 and CDR2 are GTSNPN and SVGIG (reference sequence). The CDR3 bases are TGTGCCTCCGGAGAGATCCGATACAATGAGCAGTTCTTC. Its protein product is CASGEIRYNEQFF.

The chain has TRBV2 and TRBJ2-5; no reliable D call. Germline assignment: CDR1 SNHLY and CDR2 FYNNEI. Trimming cost V 8 bases and J 2 bases, with 9 bases left between them. The CDR3 is 12 amino acids. DNA of the CDR3: TGTGCCAGCGGTGCCAATCAAGAGACCCAGTACTTC. Protein sequence: CASGANQETQYF.

V gene TRBV18 combines with J gene TRBJ1-2; 9 bases fit TRBD1. Trimming cost V 6 bases and J 6 bases; bases outside gene matches: 11. Germline V gene lookup returns CDR1 KGHSH and CDR2 LQKENI. The CDR3 is 15 amino acids. The CDR3 bases are TGTGCCAGCTCGCAGGACAGGGGTCAAGGTCATGGCTACACCTTC. Its translation is CASSQDRGQGHGYTF.

The chain employs TRBV5-1 and TRBJ1-1; TRBD1 is a possible D gene (5 bases). This CDR3 is built from 14 residues. The germline V gene has CDR1 SGHRS and CDR2 YFSETQ. V was clipped by 1 base and J by 3 bases, with 10 bases between them. The CDR3 region is CASSLTGRDTEAFF. In nucleotides, the CDR3 is TGCGCCAGCAGCTTGACAGGTCGGGACACTGAAGCTTTCTTT.

The chain couples TRBV11-2 to TRBJ2-2; 7 nucleotides match TRBD1. Germline V gene sequence: CDR1 SGHAT, CDR2 FQNNGV. The J segment lost 1 base and the V segment lost 9 bases, leaving 5 bases of the junction unmatched. The CDR3 is 14 amino acids. CDR3 protein: CASIQGWNTGELFF. CDR3 DNA sequence: TGTGCCAGTATACAGGGGTGGAACACCGGGGAGCTGTTTTTT.

This clone was detected once. The chain couples TRBV3-1 (or the pseudogene TRBV3-2) to TRBJ1-1, with D possibly being TRBD1 (5 bases). This CDR3 spans 14 amino acids. Trimming pared 4 bases from V and 5 bases from J, leaving 14 bases between. The germline V gene has CDR1 LGHDT and CDR2 YNNKEL (reference sequence). The chain's CDR3 is CASSLSGKRTEAFF. CDR3 in DNA: TGTGCCAGCAGCCTATCAGGGAAAAGGACTGAAGCTTTCTTT.

The sample holds one count of this clone. CDR3 nucleotide sequence: TGCGCCAGCAGGGGGGGACAGCAAGAGACCCAGTACTTC. Translating gives CASRGGQQETQYF. J is TRBJ2-5 and V is TRBV4-1, with a weak D call TRBD1 (7 bases). V dropped 6 bases and J dropped 2 bases, with 10 bases sitting between them. Germline lookup yields CDR1 MGHRA and CDR2 YSYEKL. This CDR3 has 13 residues.

The V gene is TRBV2, the J gene TRBJ2-1; D remains ambiguous. V lost 3 bases, J lost 10 bases, and 10 bases lay in between. The CDR3 runs 12 residues. Germline CDR1 is SNHLY and CDR2 is FYNNEI. The DNA of the CDR3 is TGTGCCAGCAGTGAGGGTAGAGGAGAGCAGTTCTTC. It yields the protein CASSEGRGEQFF.

The J gene is TRBJ2-2, the V gene TRBV27; possibly TRBD1 for D (5 bases). Trimming took off 5 bases at V and 3 bases at J, with 13 bases between the two ends. The CDR3 sequence is 15 residues long. Germline V gives CDR1 MNHEY, CDR2 SMNVEV (reference sequence). CDR3 sequence: CASSQSRVHTGELFF. CDR3 coding DNA: TGTGCCAGCAGTCAATCCAGGGTACACACCGGGGAGCTGTTTTTT.

CDR3 protein: CASSEQGQANTEAFF. CDR3 coding DNA: TGTGCCAGCAGTGAACAAGGACAGGCGAACACTGAAGCTTTCTTT. V and J are TRBV2 and TRBJ1-1; TRBD1 matches 7 bases. There are 15 residues in the CDR3. V was pared by 2 bases and J by 1 base, with 4 bases of the junction left unmatched. Germline V gene data show CDR1 as SNHLY and CDR2 as FYNNEI.

The table lists this clone with a few counts. J is TRBJ1-2 and V is TRBV5-8; D is possibly TRBD1 (6 bases). The CDR3 is 14 amino acids. V lost 0 bases and J lost 8, with 14 bases in between. Germline CDR1 is SGHTS and CDR2 is YDEGEE. The CDR3 nucleotides read TGTGCCAGCAGCTTGGATCGCAGGGGTGGAGGCTACACCTTC. Its protein is CASSLDRRGGGYTF.

This clone was observed at least ten times. The rearrangement joins TRBV30 to TRBJ2-3; 7 nucleotides align to TRBD2. Trimming at V came to 2 bases and at J to 3 bases, leaving 8 bases not matched to a gene. CDR3 length equals 15 residues. Germline values: CDR1 GTSNPN, CDR2 SVGIG (reference sequence). CDR3 residues: CAWSLSGAETDTQYF. CDR3 coding DNA: TGTGCCTGGAGTTTGAGCGGGGCTGAAACAGATACGCAGTATTTT.

In its sample, this clone was seen a few times. The gene calls are TRBV18 and TRBJ2-7; 10 bases map to TRBD2. This CDR3 is built from 14 residues. Germline CDR1 is KGHSH and CDR2 is LQKENI. Trimming cost V 0 bases and J 5 bases; bases outside gene matches: 1. In nucleotides, the CDR3 is TGTGCCAGCTCACCACCTAGCGGGAGGAACGAGCAGTACTTC. Translated: CASSPPSGRNEQYF.